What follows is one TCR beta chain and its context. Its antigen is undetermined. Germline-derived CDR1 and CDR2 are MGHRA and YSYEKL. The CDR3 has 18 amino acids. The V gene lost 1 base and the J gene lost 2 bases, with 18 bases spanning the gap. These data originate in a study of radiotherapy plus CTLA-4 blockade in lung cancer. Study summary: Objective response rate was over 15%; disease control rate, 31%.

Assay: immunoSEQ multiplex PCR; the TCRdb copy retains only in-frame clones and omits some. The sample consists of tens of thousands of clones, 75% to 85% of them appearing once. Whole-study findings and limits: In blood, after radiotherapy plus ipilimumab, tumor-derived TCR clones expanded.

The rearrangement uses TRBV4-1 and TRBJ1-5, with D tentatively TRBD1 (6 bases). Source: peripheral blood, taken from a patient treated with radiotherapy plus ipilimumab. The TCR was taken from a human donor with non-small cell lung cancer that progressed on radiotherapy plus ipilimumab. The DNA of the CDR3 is TGCGCCAGCAGCCAAGGATTGGGGAGCAGGGGTGGCAATCAGCCCCAGCATTTT. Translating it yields CASSQGLGSRGGNQPQHF.